This TCR beta chain was documented in a study of T cell changes during pregnancy in multiple sclerosis. Generated by immunoSEQ multiplex PCR, the TCRdb table keeps only in-frame clones and is missing some. The sample has about 39,000 clones; 90% to 95% are singletons. Germline CDR1 and CDR2: SGHNT and YYREEE (reference sequence). The CDR3 has 16 amino acids. The V and J ends lost 0 bases and 8 bases respectively, with 15 bases between them. The genes are TRBV5-4 and TRBJ1-6; a weak D match, TRBD1 (5 bases). This TCR was recovered from a female donor with multiple sclerosis, enrolled in a pregnancy study. Sequences were derived from CD4+ T cells from peripheral blood mononuclear cells, sampled after pregnancy. CDR3 in amino acids: CASSLAGGGADSPLHF. Here the CDR3 DNA reads TGTGCCAGCAGCTTGGCCGGGGGGGGAGCGGATTCACCCCTCCACTTT.